A single sample gave rise to the 7 T cell receptor beta chains below, sequenced in a study of blood T cell repertoires in COVID-19. Profiling relied on immunoSEQ multiplex PCR, and the TCRdb table lists in-frame clones only, not all of them. Seen here are under 200,000 clones, roughly 84% observed once, and the top ten hold around 2.9%. Sequencing used PBMCs or T cells enriched from blood (not recorded which). Source of these receptors: a young woman who had been exposed to COVID-19.

The rearrangement links TRBV9 to TRBJ2-3, with D possibly TRBD2 on 5 matching bases. CDR1 and CDR2 (germline): SGDLS, YYNGEE. The CDR3 contains 16 residues. V shed 0 bases and J shed 0 bases, with 11 bases lying between them. The CDR3 region is CASSVGGFPSTDTQYF. The CDR3 nucleotides read TGTGCCAGCAGCGTAGGAGGGTTCCCTAGCACAGATACGCAGTATTTT. The variable domain in full, completed from reference TRBV9 and TRBJ2-3, reads DSGVTQTPKHLITATGQRVTLRCSPRSGDLSVYWYQQSLDQGLQFLIQYYNGEERAKGNILERFSAQQFPDLHSELNLSSLELGDSALYFCASSVGGFPSTDTQYFGPGTRLTVL.

The DNA of the CDR3 is TGTGCCAGCAGCCCGGCGGGGAGAGCTGGAAACACCATATATTTT. Translated, it gives CASSPAGRAGNTIYF. V is TRBV7-9 and J is TRBJ1-3; D uncertain. The V gene lost 5 bases and the J gene lost 2 bases, with 13 bases spanning the gap. CDR3 size: 15 residues. Looked up from germline, CDR1 is SEHNR and CDR2 is FQNEAQ (reference sequence).

On this clone itself: In the same sample, other DNA sequences code for this CDR3. The chain recombines TRBV18 with TRBJ1-4, with 7 bases aligning to TRBD1. The CDR3 loop spans 17 amino acids. Germline-derived CDR1 and CDR2 are KGHSH and LQKENI. The ends lost 3 bases at V and 0 bases at J; junction bases unmatched: 7. CDR3 coding DNA: TGTGCCAGCTCACCCCAAGGGGGCGGTTCAACTAATGAAAAACTGTTTTTT. Amino acid sequence: CASSPQGGGSTNEKLFF.

In nucleotides, the CDR3 is TGTGCCAGCAGTGACGGGAGGACAGATACGCAGTATTTT. Its protein is CASSDGRTDTQYF. The V call is TRBV2, the J call TRBJ2-3; TRBD2 agrees at 7 bases. J lost 3 bases, V lost 3 bases, and 0 bases had no gene match. The CDR3 covers 13 residues. Germline V lookup: CDR1 SNHLY, CDR2 FYNNEI.

The chain carries TRBV3-1 (or the pseudogene TRBV3-2) and TRBJ1-6; tentative D call: TRBD1 (6 bases). The CDR3 totals 16 residues. Germline lookup yields CDR1 LGHDT and CDR2 YNNKEL (reference sequence). Trimming removed 1 base at V and 4 bases at J, with 11 bases between. The CDR3: CASSQAGTQYNSPLHF. The CDR3 region has the DNA TGTGCCAGCAGCCAAGCCGGGACACAATATAATTCACCCCTCCACTTT.

This chain joins TRBV2 and TRBJ1-4; weak D call: TRBD1 (5 bases). V lost 3 bases and J lost 5, with 10 bases in between. CDR1 is SNHLY and CDR2 is FYNNEI in the germline V gene. The CDR3 covers 14 residues. The CDR3 DNA reads TGTGCCAGCAGTGAGTCCAGGGTGAATGAAAAACTGTTTTTT. It encodes CASSESRVNEKLFF.

V is TRBV27 and J is TRBJ1-1; the D gene is possibly TRBD1 (6 bases). Germline CDR1 and CDR2: MNHEY and SMNVEV (reference sequence). The CDR3 is 14 amino acids. The V end lost 6 bases, the J end lost 2 bases, and 13 bases lay between the germline ends. Here the CDR3 reads CASRITGSNTEAFF. As DNA, the CDR3 is TGTGCCAGCAGGATAACAGGGTCTAACACTGAAGCTTTCTTT.